Listed below are T cell receptor beta chains from one sample, sequenced in a study of blood T cell repertoires in COVID-19. Sequencing used immunoSEQ multiplex PCR; TCRdb keeps in-frame clones, though not all of them. The table lists roughly 200,000 clones, approximately 90% of them singletons. Sequencing input: peripheral blood. These receptors all come from a man in his fifties or sixties with active or convalescent COVID-19. Each CDR3 is given with its conserved first and last residue. D genes are given only for firm matches. Size values are once, few and many counts, or a class for expanded clones, and some rows have none.

size,J,D,V,CDR3,DNA
NA,TRBJ1-6,TRBD1,TRBV5-1,CASSLRQGLMSPLHF,TGCGCCAGCAGCCTCCGACAGGGCCTTATGTCACCCCTCCACTTT
few,TRBJ1-2,NA,TRBV9,CASSVGQNYGYTF,TGTGCCAGCAGCGTAGGACAGAACTATGGCTACACCTTC
few,TRBJ1-1,NA,TRBV18,CASSPVSGNTEAFF,TGTGCCAGCTCCCCAGTTTCGGGGAACACTGAAGCTTTCTTT
NA,TRBJ2-5,NA,TRBV24-1,CATSDHGGETQYF,TGTGCCACCAGTGATCATGGAGGGGAGACCCAGTACTTC
once,TRBJ2-7,NA,TRBV19,CASSIGGGAPYEQYF,TGTGCCAGTAGTATAGGAGGGGGTGCCCCCTACGAGCAGTACTTC
NA,TRBJ2-1,TRBD2,TRBV7-2,CASSLVGGSYNEQFF,TGTGCCAGCAGCTTAGTGGGGGGGTCCTACAATGAGCAGTTCTTC
NA,TRBJ2-2,NA,TRBV5-4,CASIKTGPAGTGELFF,TGTGCCAGCATCAAGACGGGACCCGCGGGGACCGGGGAGCTGTTTTTT
NA,TRBJ1-5,TRBD1,TRBV2,CASSDHSPGTGGNQPQHF,TGTGCCAGCAGTGATCACTCCCCCGGGACAGGGGGCAATCAGCCCCAGCATTTT
NA,TRBJ1-3,NA,TRBV21-1,CASSKEFRQGKDPGNTIYF,TGTGCCAGCAGCAAAGAATTTCGGCAGGGGAAAGATCCTGGAAACACCATATATTTT
NA,TRBJ2-2,NA,TRBV6-1,CASSEYPGLTGELFF,TGTGCCAGCAGTGAATATCCAGGACTCACCGGGGAGCTGTTTTTT
NA,TRBJ1-5,NA,TRBV3-1/TRBV3-2,CASSQGWGGQPQHF,TGTGCCAGCAGCCAAGGGTGGGGGGGTCAGCCCCAGCATTTT
NA,TRBJ1-3,NA,TRBV6-5,CASSRRTRGNTIYF,TGTGCCAGCAGTCGACGGACAAGGGGAAACACCATATATTTT
NA,TRBJ2-3,TRBD1,TRBV4-1,CASSQGLLQGFYTQYF,TGCGCCAGCAGCCAAGGGCTACTACAGGGGTTTTATACGCAGTATTTT
NA,TRBJ2-2,TRBD1,TRBV19,CASSQGALNTGELFF,TGTGCCAGTAGTCAGGGGGCCCTGAACACCGGGGAGCTGTTTTTT
NA,TRBJ2-7,NA,TRBV6-1,CASSEAWGEYHEQYF,TGTGCCAGCAGTGAAGCTTGGGGGGAGTATCACGAGCAGTACTTC
NA,TRBJ1-5,TRBD1,TRBV6-5,CASSWTGGAQHF,TGTGCCAGCAGCTGGACAGGGGGGGCCCAGCATTTT
NA,TRBJ2-1,NA,TRBV5-4,CASRPTGTTNEQFF,TGTGCCAGCAGGCCCACCGGGACAACCAATGAGCAGTTCTTC
NA,TRBJ1-1,NA,TRBV18,CASSPQVMNTEAFF,TGTGCCAGCTCACCGCAGGTTATGAACACTGAAGCTTTCTTT
NA,TRBJ1-6,TRBD1,TRBV2,CASSVKTGGNSPLHF,TGTGCCAGCAGTGTTAAGACAGGGGGGAATTCACCCCTCCACTTT
once,TRBJ2-7,TRBD1,TRBV5-5,CASSLTTGTGFYEQYF,TGTGCCAGCAGCCTGACTACCGGGACAGGGTTCTACGAGCAGTACTTC
NA,TRBJ1-5,NA,TRBV23-1,CASSQSEHISNQPQHF,TGCGCCAGCAGTCAATCTGAACATATTAGCAATCAGCCCCAGCATTTT
NA,TRBJ2-3,NA,TRBV5-5,CASSLVFSGTDTQYF,TGTGCCAGCAGCTTGGTTTTTTCGGGCACAGATACGCAGTATTTT
NA,TRBJ2-7,TRBD1,TRBV6-5,CASSYSPGTGLEQYF,TGTGCCAGCAGTTACTCCCCCGGGACAGGTCTCGAGCAGTACTTC
NA,TRBJ1-1,NA,TRBV10-3,CAISESGGAGTEAFF,TGTGCCATCAGTGAGTCGGGGGGGGCTGGTACTGAAGCTTTCTTT
NA,TRBJ2-7,NA,TRBV25-1,CASSESGRTTYEQYF,TGTGCCAGCAGTGAATCTGGCAGGACTACCTACGAGCAGTACTTC
NA,TRBJ2-1,TRBD1,TRBV7-3,CASSSTGGFYNEQFF,TGTGCCAGCAGCTCGACAGGGGGCTTCTACAATGAGCAGTTCTTC
NA,TRBJ1-2,NA,TRBV27,CASSPLLGGGYTF,TGTGCCAGCAGCCCCTTGCTCGGAGGGGGCTACACCTTC
NA,TRBJ2-1,NA,TRBV29-1,CSARTELYNEQFF,TGCAGCGCCCGGACAGAGCTCTACAATGAGCAGTTCTTC
NA,TRBJ2-1,NA,TRBV6-1,CASSASGIGSYNEQFF,TGTGCCAGCAGTGCCTCAGGGATCGGTTCCTACAATGAGCAGTTCTTC
NA,TRBJ2-3,NA,TRBV18,CASSLISLTTDTQYF,TGTGCCAGCTCACTAATAAGTCTAACCACAGATACGCAGTATTTT
NA,TRBJ1-5,NA,TRBV19,CASSNAIRVSGNQPQHF,TGTGCCAGTAGTAACGCCATACGGGTGTCAGGCAATCAGCCCCAGCATTTT
NA,TRBJ2-7,TRBD1,TRBV2,CASTERQGTEYEQYF,TGTGCCAGCACCGAGCGACAGGGGACCGAATACGAGCAGTACTTC
NA,TRBJ1-4,NA,TRBV5-1,CASSTQGRSGEKLFF,TGCGCCAGCAGCACCCAGGGAAGGAGTGGTGAAAAACTGTTTTTT
NA,TRBJ1-2,NA,TRBV18,CASSPTQGPDGYTF,TGTGCCAGCTCACCTACACAGGGCCCAGATGGCTACACCTTC
once,TRBJ2-1,NA,TRBV2,CASSESAGRQFF,TGTGCCAGCAGTGAAAGCGCGGGGAGGCAGTTCTTC
NA,TRBJ2-5,TRBD1,TRBV27,CASSLSWTGNVETQYF,TGTGCCAGCAGTTTGTCCTGGACAGGGAATGTGGAGACCCAGTACTTC
NA,TRBJ2-3,TRBD2,TRBV7-9,CASSGAGTSGGSTDTQYF,TGTGCCAGCAGCGGAGCCGGGACTAGCGGGGGAAGCACAGATACGCAGTATTTT
once,TRBJ1-4,NA,TRBV5-1,CASREGANEKLFF,TGCGCCAGCAGGGAGGGAGCTAATGAAAAACTGTTTTTT
NA,TRBJ1-1,NA,TRBV19,CASRFNLNTEAFF,TGTGCCAGCAGATTTAATCTTAACACTGAAGCTTTCTTT
NA,TRBJ1-1,NA,TRBV30,CAWRDRREAFF,TGTGCCTGGAGAGACAGGCGCGAAGCTTTCTTT
NA,TRBJ2-5,TRBD2,TRBV3-1/TRBV3-2,CASSSPSGGEETQYF,TGTGCCAGCAGCTCGCCTTCGGGGGGAGAAGAGACCCAGTACTTC
NA,TRBJ2-3,TRBD2,TRBV2,CASSLLPGSGEDTQYF,TGTGCCAGCAGCCTACTTCCAGGTAGCGGGGAAGATACGCAGTATTTT
once,TRBJ2-1,TRBD2,TRBV5-1,CASSLVFGTRGSNEQFF,TGCGCCAGCAGCTTGGTCTTCGGGACTAGAGGATCCAATGAGCAGTTCTTC
NA,TRBJ2-2,TRBD1,TRBV27,CASSLERPRQGAWAGELFF,TGTGCCAGCAGTTTAGAACGACCTAGACAGGGGGCTTGGGCCGGGGAGCTGTTTTTT
NA,TRBJ2-2,TRBD1,TRBV2,CASSVYRTGKTIGELFF,TGTGCCAGCAGTGTCTACCGGACAGGGAAAACGATCGGGGAGCTGTTTTTT
NA,TRBJ1-5,NA,TRBV10-3,CAISEGQANQPQHF,TGTGCCATCAGTGAGGGACAAGCAAATCAGCCCCAGCATTTT
NA,TRBJ1-5,NA,TRBV6-5,CASSSHGNQPQHF,TGTGCCAGCAGTTCCCATGGCAATCAGCCCCAGCATTTT
NA,TRBJ2-3,NA,TRBV5-1,CASSLDTFTDTQYF,TGCGCCAGCAGCTTAGACACATTCACAGATACGCAGTATTTT
NA,TRBJ1-6,TRBD1,TRBV5-1,CASSLTGQGRSPLHF,TGCGCCAGCAGCTTAACGGGACAGGGGCGGTCACCCCTCCACTTT
NA,TRBJ1-2,NA,TRBV7-2,CASSLRQSNYGYTF,TGTGCCAGCAGCCTTCGACAGAGCAACTATGGCTACACCTTC
NA,TRBJ2-7,TRBD1,TRBV10-3,CAIREGQGYEQYF,TGTGCCATCCGCGAAGGACAGGGGTACGAGCAGTACTTC
NA,TRBJ2-3,NA,TRBV7-9,CASSSPTTTGGTDTQYF,TGTGCCAGCAGCTCACCGACGACGACAGGAGGAACAGATACGCAGTATTTT
NA,TRBJ1-2,NA,TRBV4-1,CASSPPWAAAVGYTF,TGCGCCAGCAGCCCCCCGTGGGCCGCAGCGGTTGGCTACACCTTC
NA,TRBJ2-7,TRBD2,TRBV10-3,CATRGGDRYEQYF,TGTGCCACTCGGGGAGGGGACCGATACGAGCAGTACTTC
NA,TRBJ1-6,NA,TRBV10-3,CAISDREGSPLHF,TGTGCCATCAGTGACAGGGAAGGGTCACCCCTCCACTTT
NA,TRBJ1-6,NA,TRBV10-2,CASSGDSSYNSPLHF,TGCGCCAGCAGTGGTGACAGCTCCTATAATTCACCCCTCCACTTT
NA,TRBJ1-5,TRBD1,TRBV18,CASSPNRGGNQPQHF,TGTGCCAGCTCACCAAACAGGGGAGGCAATCAGCCCCAGCATTTT
NA,TRBJ2-3,NA,TRBV9,CASSVLGAADTQYF,TGTGCCAGCAGCGTACTGGGGGCCGCGGATACGCAGTATTTT
once,TRBJ1-1,NA,TRBV2,CASSENRNTEAFF,TGTGCCAGCAGTGAAAACAGAAACACTGAAGCTTTCTTT